Below are 4 T cell receptor beta chains sequenced from a single sample in a study of T cell repertoires in ileal Crohn's disease (dated by TCRdb to about 2019). Receptor amplification or capture employed the immunoSEQ multiplex PCR assay. Drawn from immuneACCESS, this table holds only the in-frame rearrangements with V and J called that TCRdb kept. Clones are partly lost; checked studies trace under half to an unresolved V gene and leave the rest unexplained. The sample includes several thousand clones, with more than 85% observed a single time. Around 1.7% of the sample rests with the top ten. Sequenced input: ileal tissue. The receptors were gathered from an adult with Crohn's disease.

This clone was recorded once. The V and J genes are TRBV7-9 and TRBJ2-1; D remains ambiguous. Germline V gives CDR1 SEHNR, CDR2 FQNEAQ (reference sequence). Between the trimmed V and J ends, which lost 2 bases and 4 bases, there was a span of 9 bases. The CDR3 loop spans 14 amino acids. CDR3: CASSLNVQYNEQFF. The CDR3 coding sequence is TGTGCCAGCAGCTTAAACGTCCAGTACAATGAGCAGTTCTTC.

This clone showed up just once. The V call is TRBV28, the J call TRBJ2-7; 9 nucleotides line up with TRBD1. Losses at the gene ends were 6 bases for V and 9 bases for J; bases not matched to a gene: 12. This CDR3 contains 14 residues. Germline assignment: CDR1 MDHEN and CDR2 SYDVKM. CDR3 sequence (DNA): TGTGCCAGCAGCACCTCCGGGACAGGGCGTAGGCAGTACTTC. The encoded protein is CASSTSGTGRRQYF.

The rearrangement uses TRBV18 and TRBJ2-7; 12 bases agree with TRBD1. The CDR3 loop spans 16 amino acids. From germline, CDR1 is KGHSH and CDR2 LQKENI. J gave up 2 bases and V 3 bases, and 5 bases lay outside the gene matches. CDR3 sequence (DNA): TGTGCCAGCTCACCCCCGGGACAGGGGGCTCCCTACGAGCAGTACTTC. It codes for CASSPPGQGAPYEQYF.

CDR3 in amino acids: CASSPTPRVQTGYTF. The CDR3 DNA follows: TGTGCCAGCAGCCCGACCCCCAGGGTTCAAACTGGCTACACCTTC. The chain couples TRBV7-2 to TRBJ1-2; D is perhaps TRBD1 (5 bases). Germline V gene data show CDR1 as SGHTA and CDR2 as FQGNSA. V lost 5 bases to trimming and J lost 7 bases, with 20 bases between them. This CDR3 spans 15 amino acids. The full variable domain, rest sourced from reference TRBV7-2 and TRBJ1-2, is GAGVSQSPSNKVTEKGKDVELRCDPISGHTALYWYRQSLGQGLEFLIYFQGNSAPDKSGLPSDRFSAERTGGSVSTLTIQRTQQEDSAVYLCASSPTPRVQTGYTFGSGTRLTVV.